This TCR beta chain was obtained from a study of T cells after yellow fever vaccination. Study at large: SMART-Seq v4 Ultra Low Input handled preparation of low-cell-number fractions. General study results and limits: At about 97% for CD4 and approximately 88% for CD8, most primary-vaccination clones showed up again after the booster.

Trimming shortened V by 1 base and J by 0 bases, and 11 bases separated the two germline ends. The CDR3 is made up of 16 amino acids. Germline V gives CDR1 SGHVS, CDR2 FQNEAQ. This clonotype has ten or more counts. Antigen unknown. Synthesis of TCR cDNA relied on 5'RACE template switching, which attached a universal primer site and UMIs. TCRdb processed the 5' RACE reads anew with MiXCR; each CDR3 protein has one entry. This sample has 250,000 or so distinct CDR3 sequences, with approximately 3.6% found just once. The rearrangement uses TRBV7-8 and TRBJ2-3; unclear D gene. This sequence originates from a man aged 18 to 30 who received the YFV17D yellow fever vaccine. Source: PBMCs, taken 15 days after the yellow fever booster vaccination. CDR3 in amino acids: CASSLEIGFSTDTQYF. The CDR3 DNA reads as TGTGCCAGCAGCTTAGAGATAGGATTTAGCACAGATACGCAGTATTTT.